The present T cell receptor (beta chain) was sequenced within a study of immune evolution from preneoplasia to lung adenocarcinoma. Study summary: HLA loss of heterozygosity: about 7% AIS, about 15% MIA, roughly 30% ADC, none AAH.

Sequenced by immunoSEQ multiplex PCR; TCRdb stores in-frame clones only, minus some. The sample lists roughly 8,300 clones, around 83% occurring once. Points from the study as a whole: Compared with EGFR-mutant or double wild-type lesions, KRAS-mutant nodules were more clonal.

The count of this clone is one. Its antigen is unknown. Other DNA sequences within the sample encode an identical CDR3. The germline CDR1 and CDR2 sequences are SEHNR and FQNEAQ (reference sequence). The V and J ends lost 5 bases and 2 bases respectively, with 21 bases between them. The CDR3 spans 17 residues. The TCR sequence derives from a person aged 50-75 years with lung adenocarcinoma. Sequences were obtained from FFPE invasive lung adenocarcinoma tissue. V gene TRBV7-9 combines with J gene TRBJ1-1; D is possibly TRBD1 (6 bases). CDR3 residues: CASSTGPPLGRNTEAFF. The CDR3 DNA reads TGTGCCAGCAGCACAGGGCCACCCCTGGGGCGAAACACTGAAGCTTTCTTT.